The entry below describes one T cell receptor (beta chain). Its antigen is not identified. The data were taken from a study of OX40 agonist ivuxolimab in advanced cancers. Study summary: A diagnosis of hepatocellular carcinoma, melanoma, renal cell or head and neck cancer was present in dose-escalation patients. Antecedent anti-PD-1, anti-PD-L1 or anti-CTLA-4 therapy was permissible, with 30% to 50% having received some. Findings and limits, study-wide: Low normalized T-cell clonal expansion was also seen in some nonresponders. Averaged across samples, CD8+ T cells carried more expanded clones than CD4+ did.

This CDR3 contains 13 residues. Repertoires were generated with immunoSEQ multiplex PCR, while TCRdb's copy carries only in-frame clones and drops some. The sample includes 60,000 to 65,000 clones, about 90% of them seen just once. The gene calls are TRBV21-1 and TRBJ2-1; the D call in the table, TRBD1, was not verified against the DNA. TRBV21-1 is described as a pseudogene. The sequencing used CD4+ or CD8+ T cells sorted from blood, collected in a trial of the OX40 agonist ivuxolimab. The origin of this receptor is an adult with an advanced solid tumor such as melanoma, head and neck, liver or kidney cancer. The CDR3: CASSKNGVGEQFF. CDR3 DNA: TGTGCCAGCAGCAAAAATGGCGTGGGCGAGCAGTTCTTC.